Each of the 9 T cell receptor beta chains below was sequenced from the same sample in a study of response to subunit inactivated influenza vaccine. TCRdb passed the RT-PCR reads through MiXCR, listing each CDR3 protein once. The sample lists 600,000 to 850,000 distinct CDR3 sequences; about 15% were seen once. The sequences come from PBMCs from blood, collected roughly 2 weeks before vaccination. Receptor source: a man between 50 and 59 years old who received an inactivated influenza vaccine.

This clonotype was found a few times. The V call is TRBV5-5, the J call TRBJ2-5; D is unresolved. CDR1 is SGHKS, CDR2 YYEKEE, per germline (reference sequence). The V gene lost 5 bases and the J gene lost 4 bases, with 12 bases spanning the gap. The CDR3 sequence is 13 residues long. The chain's CDR3 is CASRPWGGETQYF. The CDR3 region has the DNA TGTGCCAGCAGGCCGTGGGGTGGAGAGACCCAGTACTTC. The entire variable domain, with the rest obtained from reference TRBV5-5 and TRBJ2-5, is as follows: DAGVTQSPTHLIKTRGQQVTLRCSPISGHKSVSWYQQVLGQGPQFIFQYYEKEERGRGNFPDRFSARQFPNYSSELNVNALLLGDSALYLCASRPWGGETQYFGPGTRLLVL.

V and J are TRBV19 and TRBJ2-5, with 9 bases fitting TRBD2. After removal of 7 bases from V and 5 bases from J, the junction contained 11 bases not matched to a gene. This CDR3 comprises 15 residues. The V gene's germline CDR1 is LNHDA and CDR2 SQIVND (reference sequence). CDR3 protein: CASTYLLAGRETQYF. As DNA, the CDR3 is TGTGCCAGTACCTACCTCCTAGCGGGGAGGGAGACCCAGTACTTC.

This clonotype has only a few counts. V gene TRBV14 combines with J gene TRBJ2-7, with a weak D call TRBD1 (5 bases). Trimming took off 3 bases at V and 4 bases at J, with 10 bases between the two ends. This CDR3 is 13 amino acids long. Germline V gene lookup returns CDR1 SGHDN and CDR2 FVKESK. CDR3 DNA: TGTGCCAGCAGCCATCCGACAGTTTACGAGCAGTACTTC. Its protein is CASSHPTVYEQYF.

This clonotype was found a few times. V gene TRBV5-1 combines with J gene TRBJ2-1, with D unclear. V dropped 6 bases and J dropped 9 bases, with 19 bases sitting between them. Germline CDR1 and CDR2: SGHRS and YFSETQ. The CDR3 has 14 amino acids. The CDR3: CASTTNGAYGEQFF. The CDR3 DNA reads TGCGCCAGCACCACTAATGGAGCGTACGGTGAGCAGTTCTTC.

There are many counts of this clonotype. J is TRBJ2-7 and V is TRBV6-1; D is perhaps TRBD1 (6 bases). Germline V gene lookup returns CDR1 MNHNS and CDR2 SASEGT. Trimming left V 7 bases short and J 2 bases short, with 12 bases between. The CDR3 length is 13 residues. CDR3 sequence: CASNRDITYEQYF. CDR3 sequence (DNA): TGTGCCAGCAATCGGGACATTACCTACGAGCAGTACTTC.

The chain employs TRBV11-1 and TRBJ2-3; TRBD2 aligns across 10 bases. With V trimmed by 3 bases and J by 6 bases, 3 bases remained unmatched. Germline V gene data show CDR1 as SGHAT and CDR2 as FQDESV (reference sequence). The CDR3 has 14 residues. The CDR3 reads CASSFLAGADTQYF. The CDR3 DNA follows: TGTGCCAGCAGCTTCCTAGCGGGAGCGGATACGCAGTATTTT.

V usage is TRBV4-3 and J usage is TRBJ2-3; the match to TRBD2 covers 9 bases. Germline loops: CDR1 LGHNA, CDR2 YSLEER. This CDR3 is built from 16 residues. V gave up 0 bases and J gave up 7 bases; unmatched junction bases: 8. This chain's CDR3 is CASSQDLGLAANTQYF. The CDR3 DNA follows: TGCGCCAGCAGCCAAGATCTGGGACTAGCTGCAAATACGCAGTATTTT.

This clonotype was seen a handful of times. The CDR3 sequence: CASREGTGASFNEQFF. The CDR3 DNA follows: TGTGCCAGCAGGGAAGGGACAGGGGCCTCTTTCAATGAGCAGTTCTTC. V usage is TRBV12-3 or TRBV12-4 and J usage is TRBJ2-1; 10 positions agree with TRBD1. With 6 bases clipped from V and 6 bases from J, the junction kept 11 bases outside the gene matches. The CDR3 sequence is 16 residues long.

There are a few counts of this clonotype. The CDR3 DNA reads TGTGCCAGCAGGCTAGGACTAGCGGGAGGACAAGAGACCCAGTACTTC. It is translated as CASRLGLAGGQETQYF. V and J are TRBV12-3 or TRBV12-4 and TRBJ2-5; 14 nucleotides agree with TRBD2. Losses at the gene ends were 6 bases for V and 2 bases for J; bases not matched to a gene: 5. The CDR3 sequence is 16 residues long.